This T cell receptor beta chain was captured by sequencing in a study of blood T cell repertoires in COVID-19. Study-wide background: Specimens from acute and convalescent COVID-19 originated in the United States, Italy and Spain.

The V gene lost 0 bases and the J gene lost 2 bases, with 16 bases spanning the gap. This CDR3 contains 17 residues. Germline V CDR1 and CDR2: MNHEY, SVGEGT. Clones were read by immunoSEQ multiplex PCR, and TCRdb kept only the in-frame ones, dropping some. The data show approximately 140,000 clones, less than 85% seen once. This clonotype originated in a woman of 80 years or more in a cohort sampled during active or convalescent COVID-19. The chain joins TRBV6-2 or TRBV6-3 to TRBJ2-5; D might be TRBD2 (5 bases). Sample: peripheral blood. The CDR3 DNA reads TGTGCCAGCAGTTACTCGCCCGGGGTGGCGGATCAAGAGACCCAGTACTTC. Translated, it gives CASSYSPGVADQETQYF.